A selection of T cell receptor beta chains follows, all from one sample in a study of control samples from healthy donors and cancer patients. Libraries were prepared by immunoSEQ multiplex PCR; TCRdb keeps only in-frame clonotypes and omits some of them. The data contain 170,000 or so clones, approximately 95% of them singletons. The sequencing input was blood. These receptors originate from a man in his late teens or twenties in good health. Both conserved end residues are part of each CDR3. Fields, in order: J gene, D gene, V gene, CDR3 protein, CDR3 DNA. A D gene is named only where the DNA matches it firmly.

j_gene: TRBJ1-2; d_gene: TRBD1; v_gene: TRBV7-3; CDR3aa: CASSLLGHVPGGQADYTF; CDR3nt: TGTGCCAGCAGTCTCCTAGGACACGTGCCGGGTGGACAGGCCGACTACACCTTC
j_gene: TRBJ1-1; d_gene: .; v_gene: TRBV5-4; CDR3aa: CASSLDTANTEAFF; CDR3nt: TGTGCCAGCAGCTTGGACACAGCGAACACTGAAGCTTTCTTT
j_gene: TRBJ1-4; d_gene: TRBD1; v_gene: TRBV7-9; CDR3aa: CASSRPGQGNEKLFF; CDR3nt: TGTGCCAGCAGCAGACCGGGACAGGGTAATGAAAAACTGTTTTTT
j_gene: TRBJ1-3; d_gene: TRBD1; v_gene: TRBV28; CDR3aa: CASSDGTGPRNTIYF; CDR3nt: TGTGCCAGCAGTGACGGGACAGGCCCACGAAACACCATATATTTT
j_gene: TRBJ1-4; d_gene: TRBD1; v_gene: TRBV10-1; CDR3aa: CALQDRESQGLGEKLFF; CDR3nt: TGCGCCCTTCAGGACAGGGAAAGCCAAGGGCTCGGTGAAAAACTGTTTTTT
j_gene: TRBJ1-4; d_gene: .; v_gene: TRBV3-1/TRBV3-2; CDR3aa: CAAGDRKLFF; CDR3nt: TGTGCCGCGGGCGACAGAAAACTGTTTTTT
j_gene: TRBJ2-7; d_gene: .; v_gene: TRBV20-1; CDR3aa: CSASSDYEQYF; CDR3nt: TGCAGTGCTAGTTCAGACTACGAGCAGTACTTC
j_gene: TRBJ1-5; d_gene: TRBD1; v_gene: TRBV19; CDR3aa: CASSPTWTGDNQPQHF; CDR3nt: TGTGCCAGTAGCCCAACCTGGACAGGGGATAATCAGCCCCAGCATTTT
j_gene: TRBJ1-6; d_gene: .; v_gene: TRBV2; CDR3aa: CASSENPAGGSYNSPLHF; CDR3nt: TGTGCCAGCAGTGAAAACCCTGCCGGGGGCTCCTATAATTCACCCCTCCACTTT
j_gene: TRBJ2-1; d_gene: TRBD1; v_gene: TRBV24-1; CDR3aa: CATSDLTGVQFF; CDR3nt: TGTGCCACCAGTGACCTTACAGGGGTGCAGTTCTTC
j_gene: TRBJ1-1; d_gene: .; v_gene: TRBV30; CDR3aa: CAYGGNGAFF; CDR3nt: TGTGCCTATGGGGGGAACGGAGCTTTCTTT
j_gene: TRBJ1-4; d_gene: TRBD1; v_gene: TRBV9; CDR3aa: CASSGQGHPTNEKLFF; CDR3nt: TGTGCCAGCAGCGGACAGGGACACCCAACTAATGAAAAACTGTTTTTT
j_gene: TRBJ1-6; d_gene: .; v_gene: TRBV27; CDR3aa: CASSSGRSPLHF; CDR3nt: TGTGCCAGCAGTTCCGGTCGGTCACCCCTCCACTTT
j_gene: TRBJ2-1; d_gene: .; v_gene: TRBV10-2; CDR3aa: CASSGDSFAYPGSYNEQFF; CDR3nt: TGCGCCAGCAGCGGGGACTCCTTCGCTTATCCGGGCTCCTACAATGAGCAGTTCTTC
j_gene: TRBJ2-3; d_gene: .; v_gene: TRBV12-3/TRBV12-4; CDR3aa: CASRTTGTDTQYF; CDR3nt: TGTGCCAGCAGGACGACTGGCACAGATACGCAGTATTTT
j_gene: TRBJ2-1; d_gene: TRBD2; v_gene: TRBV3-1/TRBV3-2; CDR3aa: CASSQERGVYNEQFF; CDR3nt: TGTGCCAGCAGCCAAGAGCGGGGGGTCTACAATGAGCAGTTCTTC
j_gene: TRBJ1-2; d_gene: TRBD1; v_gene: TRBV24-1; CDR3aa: CASHISGTGGYGYTF; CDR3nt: TGTGCCTCCCATATTAGCGGGACAGGGGGATATGGCTACACCTTC